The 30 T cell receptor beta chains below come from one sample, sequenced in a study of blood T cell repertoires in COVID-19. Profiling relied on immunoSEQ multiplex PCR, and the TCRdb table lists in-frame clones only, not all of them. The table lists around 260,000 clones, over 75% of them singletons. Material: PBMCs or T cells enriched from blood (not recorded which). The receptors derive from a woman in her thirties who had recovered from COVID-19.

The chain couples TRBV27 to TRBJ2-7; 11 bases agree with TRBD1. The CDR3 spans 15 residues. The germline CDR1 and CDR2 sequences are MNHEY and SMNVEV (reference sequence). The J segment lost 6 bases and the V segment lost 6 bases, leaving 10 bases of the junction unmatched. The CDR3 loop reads CASRRTGGAPAEQYF. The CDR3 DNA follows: TGTGCCAGCAGACGGACAGGGGGCGCTCCGGCCGAGCAGTACTTC.

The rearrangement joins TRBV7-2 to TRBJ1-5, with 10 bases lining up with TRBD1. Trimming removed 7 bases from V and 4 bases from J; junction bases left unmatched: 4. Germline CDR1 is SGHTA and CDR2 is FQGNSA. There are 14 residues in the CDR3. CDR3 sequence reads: CASTPGQGNQPQHF. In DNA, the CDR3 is TGTGCCAGCACCCCGGGACAGGGGAATCAGCCCCAGCATTTT.

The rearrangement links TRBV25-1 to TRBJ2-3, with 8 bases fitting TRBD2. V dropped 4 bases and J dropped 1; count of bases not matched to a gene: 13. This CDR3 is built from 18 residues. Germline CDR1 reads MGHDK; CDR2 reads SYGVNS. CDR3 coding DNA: TGTGCCAGCAGTGCGGGACTAGATGGCCTATCTGGCACAGATACGCAGTATTTT. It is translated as CASSAGLDGLSGTDTQYF.

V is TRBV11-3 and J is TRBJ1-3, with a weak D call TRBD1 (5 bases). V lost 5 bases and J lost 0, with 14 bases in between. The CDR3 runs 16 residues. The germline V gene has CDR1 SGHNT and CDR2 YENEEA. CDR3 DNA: TGTGCCAGCAGCCCCGGACACGGGAGCTCTGGAAACACCATATATTTT. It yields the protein CASSPGHGSSGNTIYF.

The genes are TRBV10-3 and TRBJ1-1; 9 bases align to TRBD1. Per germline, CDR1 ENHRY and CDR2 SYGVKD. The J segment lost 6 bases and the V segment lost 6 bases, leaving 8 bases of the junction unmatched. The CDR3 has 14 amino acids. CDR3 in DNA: TGTGCCATCAGGAGACAGGGGGGGATCCCTGAAGCTTTCTTT. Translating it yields CAIRRQGGIPEAFF.

CDR3 DNA sequence: TGTGCCAGCAGCTTGCACCCGGGACTAGCGGGAGGAAACTACGAGCAGTACTTC. Translating gives CASSLHPGLAGGNYEQYF. The chain recombines TRBV5-6 with TRBJ2-7, with 15 bases aligning to TRBD2. The CDR3 extends over 18 amino acids. Germline assignment: CDR1 SGHDT and CDR2 YYEEEE. V was clipped by 1 base and J by 3 bases; unmatched bases: 8.

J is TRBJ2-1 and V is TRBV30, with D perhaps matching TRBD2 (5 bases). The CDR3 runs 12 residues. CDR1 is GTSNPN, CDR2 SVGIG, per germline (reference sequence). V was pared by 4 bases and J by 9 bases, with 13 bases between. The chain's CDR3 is CAWNEKRREQFF. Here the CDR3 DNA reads TGTGCCTGGAACGAGAAGCGGCGTGAGCAGTTCTTC.

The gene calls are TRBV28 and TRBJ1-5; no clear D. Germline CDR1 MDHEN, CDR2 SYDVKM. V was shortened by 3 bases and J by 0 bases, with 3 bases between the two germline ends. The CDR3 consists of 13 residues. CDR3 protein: CASSFSSNQPQHF. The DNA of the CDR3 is TGTGCCAGCAGTTTTAGTAGCAATCAGCCCCAGCATTTT. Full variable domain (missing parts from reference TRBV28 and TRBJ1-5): DVKVTQSSRYLVKRTGEKVFLECVQDMDHENMFWYRQDPGLGLRLIYFSYDVKMKEKGDIPEGYSVSREKKERFSLILESASTNQTSMYLCASSFSSNQPQHFGDGTRLSIL.

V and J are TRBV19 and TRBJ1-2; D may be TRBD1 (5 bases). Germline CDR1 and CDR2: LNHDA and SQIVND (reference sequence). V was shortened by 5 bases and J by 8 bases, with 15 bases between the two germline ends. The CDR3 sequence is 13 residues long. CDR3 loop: CASSPRAGFGYTF. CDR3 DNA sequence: TGTGCCAGTAGTCCCCGGGCAGGGTTCGGCTACACCTTC.

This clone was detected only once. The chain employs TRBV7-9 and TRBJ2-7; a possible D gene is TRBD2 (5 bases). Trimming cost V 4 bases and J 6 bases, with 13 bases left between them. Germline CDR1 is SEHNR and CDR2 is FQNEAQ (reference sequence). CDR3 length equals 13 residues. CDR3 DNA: TGTGCCAGCAGCTCCCGGACGGGATTCGAGCAGTACTTC. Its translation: CASSSRTGFEQYF.

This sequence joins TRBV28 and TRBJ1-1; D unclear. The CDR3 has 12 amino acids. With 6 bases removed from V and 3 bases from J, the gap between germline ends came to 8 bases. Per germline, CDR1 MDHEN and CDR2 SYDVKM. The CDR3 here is CASRTMDTEAFF. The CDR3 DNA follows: TGTGCCAGCAGAACAATGGACACTGAAGCTTTCTTT.

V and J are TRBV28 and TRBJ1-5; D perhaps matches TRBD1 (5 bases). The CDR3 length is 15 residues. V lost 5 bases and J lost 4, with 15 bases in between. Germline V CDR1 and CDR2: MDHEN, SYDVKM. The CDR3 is CASSQRMGGNQPQHF. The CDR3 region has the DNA TGTGCCAGCAGTCAGAGGATGGGGGGGAATCAGCCCCAGCATTTT.

For the CDR3, the DNA is TGCGCCAGCAGCTCCGGACAGCCTAAGAGGGATGAAAAACTGTTTTTT. Translated, it gives CASSSGQPKRDEKLFF. The chain joins TRBV5-1 to TRBJ1-4; possible D gene TRBD1, 6 bases. CDR1 SGHRS and CDR2 YFSETQ come from the germline V gene. This CDR3 is 16 amino acids long. Trimming pared 3 bases from V and 6 bases from J, leaving 18 bases between.

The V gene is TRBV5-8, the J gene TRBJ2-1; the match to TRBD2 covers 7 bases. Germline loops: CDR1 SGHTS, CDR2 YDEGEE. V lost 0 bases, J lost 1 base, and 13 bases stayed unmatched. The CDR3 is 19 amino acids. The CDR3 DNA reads TGTGCCAGCAGCTTGGTGGCGGGGGTTATTATTGGGTCCTACAATGAGCAGTTCTTC. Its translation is CASSLVAGVIIGSYNEQFF.

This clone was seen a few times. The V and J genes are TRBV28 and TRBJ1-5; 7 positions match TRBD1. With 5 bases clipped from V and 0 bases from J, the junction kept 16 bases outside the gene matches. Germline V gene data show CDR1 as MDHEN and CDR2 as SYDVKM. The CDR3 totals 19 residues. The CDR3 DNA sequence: TGTGCCAGCAGTCCATTGATTTTTGTTAGACAGGGTAGCAATCAGCCCCAGCATTTT. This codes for CASSPLIFVRQGSNQPQHF.

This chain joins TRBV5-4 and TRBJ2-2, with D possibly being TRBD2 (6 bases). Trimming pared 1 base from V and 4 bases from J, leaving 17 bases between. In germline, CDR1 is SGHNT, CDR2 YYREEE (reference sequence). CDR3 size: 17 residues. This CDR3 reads CASSLQFSGSGTGELFF. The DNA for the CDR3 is TGTGCCAGCAGCTTGCAGTTTTCCGGGAGCGGCACCGGGGAGCTGTTTTTT.

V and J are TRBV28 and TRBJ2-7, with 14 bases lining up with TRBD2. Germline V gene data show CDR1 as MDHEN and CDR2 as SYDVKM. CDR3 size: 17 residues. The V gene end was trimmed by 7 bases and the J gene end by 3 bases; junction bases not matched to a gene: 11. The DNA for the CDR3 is TGTGCCAGCACCCTCGGACTAGCGGGAGGTATCGGCTACGAGCAGTACTTC. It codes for CASTLGLAGGIGYEQYF.

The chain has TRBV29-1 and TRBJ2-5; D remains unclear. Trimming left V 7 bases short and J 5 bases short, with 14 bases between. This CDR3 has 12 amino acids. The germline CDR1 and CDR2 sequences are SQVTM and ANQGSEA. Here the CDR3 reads CSESRSSETQYF. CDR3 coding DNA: TGCAGCGAATCCAGGTCCTCGGAGACCCAGTACTTC.

The CDR3 protein is CASTLQGVTEAFF. The CDR3 coding sequence is TGTGCCAGCACCCTCCAGGGGGTGACTGAAGCTTTCTTT. This rearrangement joins TRBV2 to TRBJ1-1; 7 positions match TRBD1. The CDR3 spans 13 residues. Germline loops: CDR1 SNHLY, CDR2 FYNNEI. Unmatched junction bases numbered 7, after V lost 7 bases and J lost 5 bases.

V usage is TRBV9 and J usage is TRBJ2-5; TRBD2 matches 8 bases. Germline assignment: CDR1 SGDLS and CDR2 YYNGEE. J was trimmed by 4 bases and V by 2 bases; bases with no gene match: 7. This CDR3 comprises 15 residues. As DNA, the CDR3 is TGTGCCAGCAGCGTTCGGGGGGGGCCTGGAGAGACCCAGTACTTC. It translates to CASSVRGGPGETQYF.

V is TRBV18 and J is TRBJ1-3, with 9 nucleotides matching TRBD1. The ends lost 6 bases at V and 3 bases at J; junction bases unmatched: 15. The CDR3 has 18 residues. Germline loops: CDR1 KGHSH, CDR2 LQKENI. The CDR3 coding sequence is TGTGCCAGCTCCCCCTCGTCCGAGGGGACAGGGTTTGGAAACACCATATATTTT. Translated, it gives CASSPSSEGTGFGNTIYF.

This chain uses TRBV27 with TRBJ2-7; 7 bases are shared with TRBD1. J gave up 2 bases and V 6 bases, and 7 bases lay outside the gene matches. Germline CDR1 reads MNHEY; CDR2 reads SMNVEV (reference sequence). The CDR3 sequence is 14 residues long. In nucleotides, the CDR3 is TGTGCCAGCAGCCTTCCGGACAGGCCCTACGAGCAGTACTTC. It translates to CASSLPDRPYEQYF.

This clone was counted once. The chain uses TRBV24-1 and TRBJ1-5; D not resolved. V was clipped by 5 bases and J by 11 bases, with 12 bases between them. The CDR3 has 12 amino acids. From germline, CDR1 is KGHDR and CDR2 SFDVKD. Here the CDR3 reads CATSAPLGTQHF. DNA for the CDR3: TGTGCCACCAGTGCCCCCCTCGGGACCCAGCATTTT.

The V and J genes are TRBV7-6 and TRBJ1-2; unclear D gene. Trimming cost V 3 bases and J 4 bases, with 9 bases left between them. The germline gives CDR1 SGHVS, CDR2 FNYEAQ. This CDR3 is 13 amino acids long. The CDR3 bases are TGTGCCAGCAGCTTGAGGGCCTCCTATGGCTACACCTTC. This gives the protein CASSLRASYGYTF.

CDR3 sequence: CASSPDRAWETQYF. CDR3 DNA: TGTGCCAGCAGCCCAGACAGGGCATGGGAGACCCAGTACTTC. The V call is TRBV7-6, the J call TRBJ2-5; 7 bases agree with TRBD1. The trim removed 5 bases at V and 5 bases at J, leaving 8 bases unmatched. This CDR3 has 14 amino acids. The germline V gene has CDR1 SGHVS and CDR2 FNYEAQ.

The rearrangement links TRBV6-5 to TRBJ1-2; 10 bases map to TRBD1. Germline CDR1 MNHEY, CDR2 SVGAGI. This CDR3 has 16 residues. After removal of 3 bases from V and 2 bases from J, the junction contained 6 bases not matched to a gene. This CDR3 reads CASSYTWTGGNYGYTF. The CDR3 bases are TGTGCCAGCAGTTATACCTGGACAGGGGGAAACTATGGCTACACCTTC.

The CDR3 nucleotides are TGTGCCAGTGTTCCGGGACAGGGGAGCTACGAGCAGTACTTC. Amino acid sequence: CASVPGQGSYEQYF. V usage is TRBV19 and J usage is TRBJ2-7; 10 bases agree with TRBD1. CDR1 and CDR2 (germline): LNHDA, SQIVND (reference sequence). V dropped 8 bases and J dropped 3; count of bases not matched to a gene: 7. This CDR3 contains 14 residues. Full variable domain (missing parts from reference TRBV19 and TRBJ2-7): DGGITQSPKYLFRKEGQNVTLSCEQNLNHDAMYWYRQDPGQGLRLIYYSQIVNDFQKGDIAEGYSVSREKKESFPLTVTSAQKNPTAFYLCASVPGQGSYEQYFGPGTRLTVT.

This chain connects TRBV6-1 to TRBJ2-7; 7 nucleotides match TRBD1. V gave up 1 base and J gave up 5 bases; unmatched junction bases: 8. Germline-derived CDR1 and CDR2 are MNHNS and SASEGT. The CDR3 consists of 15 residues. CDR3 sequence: CASSEEGGGYNEQYF. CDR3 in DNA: TGTGCCAGCAGTGAAGAAGGGGGCGGCTACAACGAGCAGTACTTC.

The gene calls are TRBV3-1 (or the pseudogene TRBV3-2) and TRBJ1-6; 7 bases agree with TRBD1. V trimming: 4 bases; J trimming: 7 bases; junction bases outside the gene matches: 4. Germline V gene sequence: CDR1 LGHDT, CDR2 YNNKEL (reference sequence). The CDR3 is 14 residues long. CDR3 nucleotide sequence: TGTGCCAGCAGCCTCGGGACAGACAATTCACCCCTCCACTTT. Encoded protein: CASSLGTDNSPLHF.

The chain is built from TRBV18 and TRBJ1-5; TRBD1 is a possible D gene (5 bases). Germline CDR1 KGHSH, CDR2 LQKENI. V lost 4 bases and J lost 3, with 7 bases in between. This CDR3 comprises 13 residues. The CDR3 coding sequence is TGTGCCAGCTCACTGGGGCCCAATCAGCCCCAGCATTTT. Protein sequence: CASSLGPNQPQHF.